This TCR beta chain was captured in a study of T cell responses to AZD1222 COVID-19 vaccine. Some clones are missing from TCRdb's copy, which holds only in-frame ones; the method was immunoSEQ multiplex PCR. The table includes around 150,000 clones, 80% to 95% detected once. Germline loops: CDR1 SGHRS, CDR2 YFSETQ. V was cut by 4 bases and J by 5 bases, with 12 bases left in between. The CDR3 is made up of 14 amino acids. The chain has TRBV5-1 and TRBJ2-2, with a weak D call TRBD1 (5 bases). This TCR derives from an adult who received the AZD1222 COVID-19 vaccine. The sequences come from peripheral blood, collected 28 days after the second AZD1222 dose. The CDR3 protein is CASSLNTGTGELFF. CDR3 DNA sequence: TGCGCCAGCAGCCTCAACACAGGAACCGGGGAGCTGTTTTTT.